The 5 T cell receptor beta chains reported below all come from one sample, sequenced in a study of T cell responses to AZD1222 COVID-19 vaccine. The table came from immunoSEQ multiplex PCR; TCRdb's copy has only in-frame clones and leaves some out. Of approximately 79,000 clones listed, around 82% are singletons. The sample in question was peripheral blood, obtained 28 days after the second AZD1222 dose. The receptors were gathered from an adult who received the AZD1222 COVID-19 vaccine.

The chain links TRBV7-2 to TRBJ2-3; D not certain. Germline CDR1 and CDR2: SGHTA and FQGNSA. V was trimmed by 5 bases and J by 4 bases, leaving 10 bases between them. The CDR3 is made up of 13 amino acids. DNA of the CDR3: TGTGCCAGCAGCGTTAAGGGCGCAGATACGCAGTATTTT. It is translated as CASSVKGADTQYF.

This chain links TRBV27 with TRBJ1-2, with a weak D call TRBD1 (5 bases). Germline values: CDR1 MNHEY, CDR2 SMNVEV (reference sequence). The CDR3 is 14 residues long. V lost 3 bases, J lost 4 bases, and 12 bases lay in between. The CDR3: CASSLGGPLYGYTF. The CDR3 DNA reads TGTGCCAGCAGTTTGGGGGGACCACTCTATGGCTACACCTTC.

V usage is TRBV3-1 (or the pseudogene TRBV3-2) and J usage is TRBJ2-2; a possible D gene is TRBD1 (6 bases). The V gene's germline CDR1 is LGHDT and CDR2 YNNKEL (reference sequence). V was trimmed by 4 bases and J by 8 bases, leaving 23 bases between them. This CDR3 has 17 residues. The CDR3 loop reads CASSLSWRTDSIGELFF. In nucleotides, the CDR3 is TGTGCCAGCAGCCTTTCCTGGCGGACAGACTCTATTGGGGAGCTGTTTTTT.

In its sample, this clone was seen a few times. The genes are TRBV27 and TRBJ1-1; 7 nucleotides match TRBD1. Per the germline V gene, CDR1 is MNHEY and CDR2 is SMNVEV (reference sequence). J was trimmed by 6 bases and V by 5 bases; bases with no gene match: 9. The CDR3 length is 14 residues. Here the CDR3 reads CASSAYGQDPEAFF. CDR3 DNA: TGTGCCAGCAGTGCTTATGGACAGGACCCTGAAGCTTTCTTT.

The chain uses TRBV6-2 or TRBV6-3 and TRBJ1-5, with 7 bases that match TRBD1. CDR1 is MNHEY, CDR2 SVGEGT, per germline. V shed 5 bases and J 1 base; nucleotides not matched to a gene: 14. The length of the CDR3 is 18 residues. The CDR3 is CASSTRDRIWWSNQPQHF. CDR3 DNA: TGTGCCAGCAGTACAAGGGACAGAATCTGGTGGAGCAATCAGCCCCAGCATTTT.